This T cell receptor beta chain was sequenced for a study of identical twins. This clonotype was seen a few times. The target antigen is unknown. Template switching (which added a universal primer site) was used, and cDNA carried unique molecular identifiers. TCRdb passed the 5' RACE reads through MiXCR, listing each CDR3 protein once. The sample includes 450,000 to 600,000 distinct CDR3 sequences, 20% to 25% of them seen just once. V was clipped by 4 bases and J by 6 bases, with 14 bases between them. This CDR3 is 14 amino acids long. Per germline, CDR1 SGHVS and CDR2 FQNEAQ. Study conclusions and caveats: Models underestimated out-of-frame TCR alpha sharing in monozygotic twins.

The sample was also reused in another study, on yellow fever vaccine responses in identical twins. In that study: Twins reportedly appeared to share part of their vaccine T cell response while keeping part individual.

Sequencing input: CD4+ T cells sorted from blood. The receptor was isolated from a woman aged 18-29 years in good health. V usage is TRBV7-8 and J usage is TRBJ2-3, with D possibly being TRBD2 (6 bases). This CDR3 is CASSSHPGVDTQYF. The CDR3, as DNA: TGTGCCAGCAGCTCGCACCCGGGAGTGGATACGCAGTATTTT.